One sample yielded the 3 T cell receptor beta chains listed below, sequenced in a study of CD8 T cells in Susac syndrome (dated by TCRdb to about 2019). The method behind the library was the immunoSEQ multiplex PCR assay. RNA was extracted with the RNeasy kit and roughly 0.5 to 1 ug was reverse transcribed using random hexamers. Through fastp at Q25 and MiXCR, TCRdb rebuilt clones from the public reads, retaining in-frame beta chains. Entries are consolidated by CDR3 protein sequence, retaining the most common genes and DNA. The sample contains 190,000 or so distinct CDR3 sequences, just under 95% of them found a single time. Together, the top ten hold around 0.08% of the sample. The specimen was CD4+ T cells from PBMCs. The receptor source for this set is a human donor with multiple sclerosis.

The chain has TRBV20-1 and TRBJ2-1; D may match TRBD1 or TRBD2 (5 bases each). The germline V gene encodes CDR1 DFQATT and CDR2 SNEGSKA (reference sequence). The CDR3 runs to 15 residues. The V end was cut by 0 bases, the J end by 9 bases, with 18 bases between. The CDR3 loop reads CSARDRVGPYGEQFF. The CDR3 region has the DNA TGCAGTGCTAGAGACCGGGTGGGACCCTATGGTGAGCAGTTCTTC.

V gene TRBV4-1 combines with J gene TRBJ2-3; D unresolved. The V and J ends lost 4 bases and 4 bases respectively, with 9 bases between them. The CDR3 is made up of 13 amino acids. Germline V gene lookup returns CDR1 MGHRA and CDR2 YSYEKL. CDR3 in amino acids: CASSPRRSDTQYF. The CDR3 DNA follows: TGCGCCAGCAGCCCACGAAGATCAGATACGCAGTATTTT.

The rearrangement links TRBV6-1 to TRBJ1-1; 8 bases fit TRBD1. Germline assignment: CDR1 MNHNS and CDR2 SASEGT. V gave up 6 bases and J gave up 4 bases; unmatched junction bases: 13. The CDR3 length is 16 residues. DNA of the CDR3: TGTGCCAGCAGCCTCCGGACAGGGAAGGTTCCCACTGAAGCTTTCTTT. Protein: CASSLRTGKVPTEAFF.